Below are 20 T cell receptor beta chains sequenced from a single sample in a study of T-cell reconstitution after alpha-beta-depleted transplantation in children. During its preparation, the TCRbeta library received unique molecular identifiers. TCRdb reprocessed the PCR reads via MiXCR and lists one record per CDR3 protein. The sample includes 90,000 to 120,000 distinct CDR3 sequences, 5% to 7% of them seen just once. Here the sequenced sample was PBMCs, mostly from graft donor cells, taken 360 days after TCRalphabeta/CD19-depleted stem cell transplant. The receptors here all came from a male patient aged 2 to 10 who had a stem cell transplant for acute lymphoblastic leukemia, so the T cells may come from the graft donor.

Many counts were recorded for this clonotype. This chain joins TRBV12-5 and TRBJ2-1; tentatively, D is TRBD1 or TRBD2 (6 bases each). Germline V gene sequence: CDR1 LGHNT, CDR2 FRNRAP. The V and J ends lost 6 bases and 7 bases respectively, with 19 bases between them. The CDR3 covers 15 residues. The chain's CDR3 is CASGSSTQGGNEQFF. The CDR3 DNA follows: TGTGCTAGTGGGTCGTCCACACAGGGAGGTAATGAGCAGTTCTTC.

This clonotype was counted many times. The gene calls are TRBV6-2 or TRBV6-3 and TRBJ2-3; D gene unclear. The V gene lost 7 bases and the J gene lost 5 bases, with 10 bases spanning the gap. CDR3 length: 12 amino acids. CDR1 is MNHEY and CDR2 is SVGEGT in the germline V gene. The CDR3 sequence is CASKLRKDTQYF. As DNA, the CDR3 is TGTGCCAGCAAGCTAAGAAAAGATACGCAGTATTTT.

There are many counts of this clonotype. The CDR3 spells CASSQGLYDEQYF. In nucleotides, the CDR3 is TGTGCCAGCAGCCAAGGCCTATACGACGAGCAGTACTTC. The chain carries TRBV4-2 and TRBJ2-7; D gene unclear. V was cut by 1 base and J by 5 bases, with 9 bases left in between. This CDR3 has 13 amino acids. Germline V CDR1 and CDR2: LGHNA, YNFKEQ.

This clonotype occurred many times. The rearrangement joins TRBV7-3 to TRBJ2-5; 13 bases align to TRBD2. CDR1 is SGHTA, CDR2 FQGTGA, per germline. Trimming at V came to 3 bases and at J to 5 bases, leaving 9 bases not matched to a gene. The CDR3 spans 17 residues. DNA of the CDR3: TGTGCCAGCAGCTTCCCCGGACTAGCGGGAGTCGGTGAGACCCAGTACTTC. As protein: CASSFPGLAGVGETQYF.

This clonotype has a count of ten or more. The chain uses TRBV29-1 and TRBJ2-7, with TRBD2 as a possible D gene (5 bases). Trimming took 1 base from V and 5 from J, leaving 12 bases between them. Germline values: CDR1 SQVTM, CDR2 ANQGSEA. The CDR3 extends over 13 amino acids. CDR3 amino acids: CSVEGGAIDEQYF. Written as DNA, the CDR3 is TGCAGCGTTGAAGGGGGAGCGATCGACGAGCAGTACTTC.

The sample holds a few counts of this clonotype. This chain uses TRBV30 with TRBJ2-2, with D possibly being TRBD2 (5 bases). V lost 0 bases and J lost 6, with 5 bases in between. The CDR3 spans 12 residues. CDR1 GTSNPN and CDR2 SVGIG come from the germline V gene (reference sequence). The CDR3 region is CAWSVGAGELFF. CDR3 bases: TGTGCCTGGAGTGTCGGGGCCGGGGAGCTGTTTTTT.

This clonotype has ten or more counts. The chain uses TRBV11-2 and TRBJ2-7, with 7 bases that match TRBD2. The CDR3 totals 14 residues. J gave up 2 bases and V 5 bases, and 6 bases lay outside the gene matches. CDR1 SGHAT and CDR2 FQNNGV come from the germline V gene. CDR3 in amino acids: CASSPLAVTYEQYF. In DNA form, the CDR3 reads TGTGCCAGCAGCCCCCTAGCGGTCACCTACGAGCAGTACTTC.

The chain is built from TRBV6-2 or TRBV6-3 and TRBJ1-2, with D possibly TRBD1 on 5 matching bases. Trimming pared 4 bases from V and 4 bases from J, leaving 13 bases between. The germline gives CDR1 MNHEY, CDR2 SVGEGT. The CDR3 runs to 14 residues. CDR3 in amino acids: CASSSGHPVYGYTF. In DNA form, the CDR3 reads TGTGCCAGCAGTTCCGGACACCCGGTCTATGGCTACACCTTC.

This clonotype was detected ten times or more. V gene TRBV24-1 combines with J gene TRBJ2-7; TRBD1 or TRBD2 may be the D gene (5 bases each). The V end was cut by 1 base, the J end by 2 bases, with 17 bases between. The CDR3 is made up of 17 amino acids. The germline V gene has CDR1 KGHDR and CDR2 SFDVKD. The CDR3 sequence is CATSDLSPGTFTYEQYF. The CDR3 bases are TGTGCCACCAGTGATTTAAGTCCCGGGACGTTTACCTACGAGCAGTACTTC.

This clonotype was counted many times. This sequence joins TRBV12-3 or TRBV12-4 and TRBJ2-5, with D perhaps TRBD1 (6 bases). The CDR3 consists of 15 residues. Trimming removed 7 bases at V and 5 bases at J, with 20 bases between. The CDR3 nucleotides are TGTGCCAGCACCTGGACAGAGGGAGAGAAGGAGACCCAGTACTTC. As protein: CASTWTEGEKETQYF.

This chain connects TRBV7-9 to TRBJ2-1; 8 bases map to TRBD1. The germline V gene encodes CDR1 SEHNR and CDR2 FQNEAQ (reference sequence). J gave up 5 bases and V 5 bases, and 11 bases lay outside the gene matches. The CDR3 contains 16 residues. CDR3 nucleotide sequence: TGTGCCAGCAGCGGTGGACAGGGACGACTTCACAATGAGCAGTTCTTC. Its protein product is CASSGGQGRLHNEQFF.

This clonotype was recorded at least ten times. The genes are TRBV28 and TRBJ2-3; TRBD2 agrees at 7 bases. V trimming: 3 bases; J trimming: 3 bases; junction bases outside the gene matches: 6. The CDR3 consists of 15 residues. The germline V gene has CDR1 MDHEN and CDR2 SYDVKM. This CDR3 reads CASSFTGGGTDTQYF. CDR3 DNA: TGTGCCAGCAGTTTTACGGGGGGAGGAACAGATACGCAGTATTTT.

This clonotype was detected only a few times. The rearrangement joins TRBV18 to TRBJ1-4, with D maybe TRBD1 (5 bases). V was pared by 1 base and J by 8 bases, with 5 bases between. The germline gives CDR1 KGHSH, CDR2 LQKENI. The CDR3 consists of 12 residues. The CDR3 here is CASSPRGEKLFF. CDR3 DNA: TGTGCCAGCTCACCACGGGGCGAAAAACTGTTTTTT.

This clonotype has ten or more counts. The CDR3 spells CATIKEGETGELFF. For the CDR3, the DNA is TGTGCCACCATCAAGGAGGGGGAAACCGGGGAGCTGTTTTTT. The chain uses TRBV24-1 and TRBJ2-2, with D perhaps TRBD1 or TRBD2 (6 bases each). V lost 8 bases and J lost 5, with 14 bases in between. Germline-derived CDR1 and CDR2 are KGHDR and SFDVKD. This CDR3 is 14 amino acids long.

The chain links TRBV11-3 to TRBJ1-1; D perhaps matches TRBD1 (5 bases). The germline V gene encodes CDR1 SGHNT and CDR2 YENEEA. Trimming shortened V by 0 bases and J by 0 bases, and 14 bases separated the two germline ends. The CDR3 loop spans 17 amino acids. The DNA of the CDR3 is TGTGCCAGCAGCTTAGAATTGCACAGGTCTTTGAACACTGAAGCTTTCTTT. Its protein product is CASSLELHRSLNTEAFF.

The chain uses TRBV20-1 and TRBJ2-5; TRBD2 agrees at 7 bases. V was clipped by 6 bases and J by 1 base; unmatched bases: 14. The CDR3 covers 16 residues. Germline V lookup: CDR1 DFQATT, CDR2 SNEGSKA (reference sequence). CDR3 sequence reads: CSAPPRWLAVQETQYF. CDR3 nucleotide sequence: TGCAGTGCCCCCCCTAGATGGCTAGCGGTCCAAGAGACCCAGTACTTC.

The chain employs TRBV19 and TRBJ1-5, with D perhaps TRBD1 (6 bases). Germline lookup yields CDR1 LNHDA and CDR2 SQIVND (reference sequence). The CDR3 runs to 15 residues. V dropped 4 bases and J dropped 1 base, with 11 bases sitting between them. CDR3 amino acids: CASSTTGLSNQPQHF. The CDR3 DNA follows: TGTGCCAGTAGTACTACAGGGTTGAGCAATCAGCCCCAGCATTTT.

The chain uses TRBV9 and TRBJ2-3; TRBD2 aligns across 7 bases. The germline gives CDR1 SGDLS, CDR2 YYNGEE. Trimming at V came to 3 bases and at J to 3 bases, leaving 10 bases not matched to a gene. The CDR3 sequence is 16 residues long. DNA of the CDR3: TGTGCCAGCAGCGGTGGAGGCGGGAGAGCGACAGATACGCAGTATTTT. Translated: CASSGGGGRATDTQYF.

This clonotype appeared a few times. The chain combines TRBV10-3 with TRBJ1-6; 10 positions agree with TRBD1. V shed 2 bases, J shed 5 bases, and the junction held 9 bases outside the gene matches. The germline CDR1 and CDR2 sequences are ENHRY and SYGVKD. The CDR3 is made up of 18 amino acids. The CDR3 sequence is CAISEGKGTGADNSPLHF. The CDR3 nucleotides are TGTGCCATCAGTGAGGGAAAAGGGACAGGGGCAGATAATTCACCCCTCCACTTT.

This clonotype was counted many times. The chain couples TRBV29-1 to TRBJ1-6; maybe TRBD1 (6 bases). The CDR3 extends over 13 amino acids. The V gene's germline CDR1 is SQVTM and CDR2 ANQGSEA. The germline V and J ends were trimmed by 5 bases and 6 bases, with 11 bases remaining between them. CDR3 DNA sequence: TGCAGCGTTCGGACAGATTTTAATTCACCCCTCCACTTT. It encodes CSVRTDFNSPLHF.